The rows below give T cell receptor beta chains drawn from one sample of a study of blood T cell repertoires in COVID-19. Only in-frame clones appear in the TCRdb table, and some are missing; sequencing was by immunoSEQ multiplex PCR. The sample has about 260,000 clones, about nine tenths seen once. Input material: PBMCs or T cells enriched from blood (not recorded which). All receptors derive from a woman aged 40 to 49 with acute COVID-19. The CDR3 runs from the conserved cysteine through the conserved F or W. A D gene is named only where the DNA matches it firmly. Size is stated for part of the rows, as once, few or many counts, or as a class when the clone is expanded.

CASSPYNTGELFF | TGTGCCAGCAGCCCCTATAACACCGGGGAGCTGTTTTTT | TRBV7-2 | . | . | TRBJ2-2
CATSRGLSYEQYF | TGTGCCACCTCAAGGGGACTCTCCTACGAGCAGTACTTC | TRBV12-3/TRBV12-4 | . | . | TRBJ2-7
CASSLALDSFSYNSPLHF | TGTGCCAGCAGCTTAGCCCTGGACAGCTTCTCCTATAATTCACCCCTCCACTTT | TRBV11-2 | . | . | TRBJ1-6
CASSGGQGANEKLFF | TGTGCCAGCAGCGGGGGGCAGGGGGCTAATGAAAAACTGTTTTTT | TRBV7-6 | TRBD1 | few | TRBJ1-4
CASSLASENPQHF | TGTGCCAGCAGCTTAGCTTCGGAGAATCCCCAGCATTTT | TRBV7-2 | . | . | TRBJ1-5
CASRRDSSNEKLFF | TGCGCCAGCAGGCGGGACAGTAGTAATGAAAAACTGTTTTTT | TRBV5-1 | TRBD1 | . | TRBJ1-4
CASSNRGGTEAFF | TGCGCCAGCAGTAACAGGGGAGGAACTGAAGCTTTCTTT | TRBV10-1 | TRBD1 | few | TRBJ1-1
CASSRPRAREMNEQFF | TGTGCCAGCAGCCGACCCCGTGCTAGGGAGATGAATGAGCAGTTCTTC | TRBV21-1 | . | . | TRBJ2-1
CASSLRRTGDNYGYTF | TGCGCCAGCAGCTTGCGAAGGACAGGGGATAACTATGGCTACACCTTC | TRBV5-1 | TRBD1 | . | TRBJ1-2
CASSLTPTVVAFF | TGTGCCAGCAGTCTTACCCCTACTGTGGTAGCTTTCTTT | TRBV12-3/TRBV12-4 | . | . | TRBJ1-1
CSVGGQGAFSTEAFF | TGCAGCGTTGGGGGACAGGGGGCCTTTAGCACTGAAGCTTTCTTT | TRBV29-1 | TRBD1 | . | TRBJ1-1
CASSQTALNTEAFF | TGTGCCAGCAGTCAGACAGCCCTGAACACTGAAGCTTTCTTT | TRBV28 | . | . | TRBJ1-1
CASSIWKGAYEQYF | TGTGCCAGCAGCATCTGGAAGGGGGCCTACGAGCAGTACTTC | TRBV7-8 | . | once | TRBJ2-7
CASTDRGPFFSYNEQFF | TGTGCCAGCACCGACAGGGGCCCCTTTTTCTCCTACAATGAGCAGTTCTTC | TRBV28 | TRBD1 | . | TRBJ2-1
CASSPQATKNIQYF | TGTGCCAGCAGCCCTCAGGCGACCAAAAACATTCAGTACTTC | TRBV3-1/TRBV3-2 | . | . | TRBJ2-4
CATSRAGVRTSGRGNEQFF | TGTGCCACCAGCAGAGCTGGGGTGAGGACTAGCGGGAGGGGAAATGAGCAGTTCTTC | TRBV15 | TRBD2 | . | TRBJ2-1
CASSEQGPGSQETQYF | TGTGCCAGCAGTGAACAAGGCCCAGGTAGCCAAGAGACCCAGTACTTC | TRBV6-1 | . | . | TRBJ2-5
CATSAGDNQPQHF | TGTGCCACCAGTGCAGGGGACAATCAGCCCCAGCATTTT | TRBV24-1 | . | . | TRBJ1-5
CASSPGQARNSPLHF | TGTGCCAGCAGCCCAGGACAGGCGAGGAATTCACCCCTCCACTTT | TRBV28 | TRBD1 | once | TRBJ1-6
CASSRPGNTDTQYF | TGTGCCAGCAGTAGACCGGGGAACACAGATACGCAGTATTTT | TRBV7-2 | . | . | TRBJ2-3
CASSFGGDPTEAFF | TGCGCCAGCAGCTTCGGCGGGGACCCCACTGAAGCTTTCTTT | TRBV5-1 | . | . | TRBJ1-1
CASSDNNPGRETQYF | TGTGCCAGCAGTGACAATAACCCAGGGAGGGAGACCCAGTACTTC | TRBV25-1 | . | few | TRBJ2-5
CASSLTYPGLAGIGTDTQYF | TGTGCCAGCAGCTTAACGTACCCGGGACTAGCGGGAATCGGCACAGATACGCAGTATTTT | TRBV7-6 | TRBD2 | . | TRBJ2-3
CASSGGPQTGDSPLHF | TGTGCCAGCAGCGGAGGCCCGCAAACCGGTGATTCACCCCTCCACTTT | TRBV9 | . | . | TRBJ1-6
CASGKQQGIDEQFF | TGTGCCAGCGGTAAACAACAGGGGATCGATGAGCAGTTCTTC | TRBV13 | TRBD1 | . | TRBJ2-1
CATSLDTGELFF | TGTGCCACCAGTCTAGACACCGGGGAGCTGTTTTTT | TRBV24-1 | . | . | TRBJ2-2